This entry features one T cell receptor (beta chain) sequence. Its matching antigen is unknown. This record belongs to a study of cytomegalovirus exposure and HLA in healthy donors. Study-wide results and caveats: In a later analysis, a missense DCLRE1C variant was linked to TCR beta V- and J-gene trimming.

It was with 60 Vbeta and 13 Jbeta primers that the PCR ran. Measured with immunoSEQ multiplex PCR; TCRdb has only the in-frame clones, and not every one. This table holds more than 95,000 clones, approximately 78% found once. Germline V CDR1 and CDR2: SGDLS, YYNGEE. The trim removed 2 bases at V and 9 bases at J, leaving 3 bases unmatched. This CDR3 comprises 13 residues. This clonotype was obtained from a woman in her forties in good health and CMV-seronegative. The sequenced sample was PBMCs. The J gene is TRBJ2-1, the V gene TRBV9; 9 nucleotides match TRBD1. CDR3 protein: CASSVGQGSEQFF. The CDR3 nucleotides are TGTGCCAGCAGCGTGGGACAGGGCAGTGAGCAGTTCTTC. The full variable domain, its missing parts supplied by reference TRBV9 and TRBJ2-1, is DSGVTQTPKHLITATGQRVTLRCSPRSGDLSVYWYQQSLDQGLQFLIQYYNGEERAKGNILERFSAQQFPDLHSELNLSSLELGDSALYFCASSVGQGSEQFFGPGTRLTVL.